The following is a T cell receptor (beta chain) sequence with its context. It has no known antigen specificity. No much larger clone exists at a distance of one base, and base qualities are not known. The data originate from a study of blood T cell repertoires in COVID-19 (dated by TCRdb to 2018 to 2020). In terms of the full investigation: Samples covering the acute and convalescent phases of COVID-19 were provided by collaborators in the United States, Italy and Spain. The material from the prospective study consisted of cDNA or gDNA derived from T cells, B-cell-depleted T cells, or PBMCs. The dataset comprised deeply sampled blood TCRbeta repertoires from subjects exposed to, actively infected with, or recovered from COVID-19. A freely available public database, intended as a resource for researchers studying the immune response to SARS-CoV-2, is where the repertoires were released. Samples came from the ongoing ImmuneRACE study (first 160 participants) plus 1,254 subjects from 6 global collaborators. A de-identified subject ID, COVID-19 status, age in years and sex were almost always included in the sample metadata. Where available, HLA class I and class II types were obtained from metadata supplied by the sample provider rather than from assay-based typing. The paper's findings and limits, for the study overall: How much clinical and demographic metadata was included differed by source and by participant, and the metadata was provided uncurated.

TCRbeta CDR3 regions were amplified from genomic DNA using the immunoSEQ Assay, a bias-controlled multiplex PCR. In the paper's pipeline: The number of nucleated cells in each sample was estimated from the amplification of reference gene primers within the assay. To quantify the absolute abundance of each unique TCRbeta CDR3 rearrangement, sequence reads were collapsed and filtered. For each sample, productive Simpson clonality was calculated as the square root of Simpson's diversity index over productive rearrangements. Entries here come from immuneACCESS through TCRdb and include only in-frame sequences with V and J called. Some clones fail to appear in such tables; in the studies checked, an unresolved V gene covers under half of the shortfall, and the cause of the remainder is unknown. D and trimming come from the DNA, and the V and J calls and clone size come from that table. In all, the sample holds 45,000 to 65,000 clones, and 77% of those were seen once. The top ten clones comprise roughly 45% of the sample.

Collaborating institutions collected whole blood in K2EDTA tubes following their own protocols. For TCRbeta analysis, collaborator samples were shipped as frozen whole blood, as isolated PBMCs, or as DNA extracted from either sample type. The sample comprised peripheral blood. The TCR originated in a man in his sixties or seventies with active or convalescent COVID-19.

CDR3 sequence: CASSPSDRFNYGYTF. Read as DNA, the sequence is TGTGCCAGCTCACCATCGGACAGATTTAACTATGGCTACACCTTC. Recombination linked TRBV18 to TRBJ1-2; TRBD1 is possibly the D segment (6 matching bases). The CDR3 runs 15 amino acids, cysteine and phenylalanine included. CDR3 DNA is the only sequence kept; it has 45 bases, read in frame from the first base. Trimming removed 2 bases from V and 1 base from J, leaving 11 bases between the germline ends. The germline V gene encodes CDR1 KGHSH and CDR2 LQKENI.